The 31 T cell receptor beta chains reported below all come from one sample, sequenced in a study of T cells after yellow fever vaccination. TCRdb analysed the 5' RACE reads with MiXCR anew, one entry per CDR3 protein. The sample shows about 110,000 distinct CDR3 sequences, 8.4% of them seen only once. The sample consisted of CD8+ T cells sorted from PBMCs, taken 45 days after the yellow fever booster vaccination. The source is a young man who received the YFV17D yellow fever vaccine.

This chain links TRBV27 with TRBJ2-7; perhaps TRBD2 as D (5 bases). V gave up 6 bases and J gave up 1 base, with 10 bases separating them. This CDR3 comprises 13 residues. Germline CDR1 MNHEY, CDR2 SMNVEV (reference sequence). CDR3 protein: CASSRGLSYEQYF. Written as DNA, the CDR3 is TGTGCCAGCAGCCGCGGGCTATCCTACGAGCAGTACTTC.

At least ten counts were recorded for this clonotype. The V call is TRBV7-9, the J call TRBJ2-1, with 13 bases fitting TRBD2. The CDR3 consists of 15 residues. Germline V lookup: CDR1 SEHNR, CDR2 FQNEAQ (reference sequence). V shed 7 bases, J shed 7 bases, and the junction held 7 bases outside the gene matches. The CDR3 protein is CASTPGLAGLNEQFF. The CDR3 DNA reads as TGTGCCAGCACCCCGGGACTAGCGGGGTTAAATGAGCAGTTCTTC. Full variable domain (missing parts from reference TRBV7-9 and TRBJ2-1): DTGVSQNPRHKITKRGQNVTFRCDPISEHNRLYWYRQTLGQGPEFLTYFQNEAQLEKSRLLSDRFSAERPKGSFSTLEIQRTEQGDSAMYLCASTPGLAGLNEQFFGPGTRLTVL.

This clonotype appeared many times. The gene calls are TRBV6-2 or TRBV6-3 and TRBJ2-7, with TRBD2 matching 10 bases. In germline, CDR1 is MNHEY, CDR2 SVGEGT. This CDR3 has 14 residues. V lost 6 bases and J lost 2; bases outside the gene matches: 4. CDR3 amino acids: CASSWTSGAYEQYF. CDR3 DNA sequence: TGTGCCAGCAGCTGGACTAGCGGTGCCTACGAGCAGTACTTC.

This clonotype came up many times. The V gene is TRBV15, the J gene TRBJ2-7; 8 bases match TRBD1. J lost 5 bases, V lost 6 bases, and 6 bases had no gene match. The CDR3 loop spans 13 amino acids. The germline gives CDR1 LNHNV, CDR2 YYDKDF (reference sequence). The CDR3 DNA sequence: TGTGCCACCAGGGACAGGGAGGCGGACGAGCAGTACTTC. This sequence encodes CATRDREADEQYF.

This clonotype was recorded only once. The CDR3 bases are TGTGCCAGCAGTTCCACAGGGGGCCCCCGGTCTGGGGCCAACGTCCTGACTTTC. Residues: CASSSTGGPRSGANVLTF. The rearrangement links TRBV11-1 to TRBJ2-6; 9 bases are shared with TRBD1. V shed 6 bases and J 1 base; nucleotides not matched to a gene: 10. CDR3 length: 18 residues. The germline gives CDR1 SGHAT, CDR2 FQDESV (reference sequence).

This clonotype was counted between two and nine times. The chain recombines TRBV7-2 with TRBJ2-7; maybe TRBD2 (5 bases). The V gene's germline CDR1 is SGHTA and CDR2 FQGNSA. This CDR3 has 14 amino acids. Trimming took off 3 bases at V and 3 bases at J, with 12 bases between the two ends. This CDR3 is CASSFFAGNYEQYF. CDR3 nucleotide sequence: TGTGCCAGCAGCTTTTTTGCGGGCAACTACGAGCAGTACTTC.

This clonotype was detected ten times or more. This chain uses TRBV14 with TRBJ2-7, with 13 positions matching TRBD2. After removal of 4 bases from V and 3 bases from J, the junction contained 3 bases not matched to a gene. The CDR3 has 15 residues. The V gene's germline CDR1 is SGHDN and CDR2 FVKESK. CDR3 protein: CASSRGLAGDYEQYF. CDR3 coding DNA: TGTGCCAGCAGCCGAGGACTAGCGGGAGACTACGAGCAGTACTTC. Filled out from reference TRBV14 and TRBJ2-7, the complete variable domain reads EAGVTQFPSHSVIEKGQTVTLRCDPISGHDNLYWYRRVMGKEIKFLLHFVKESKQDESGMPNNRFLAERTGGTYSTLKVQPAELEDSGVYFCASSRGLAGDYEQYFGPGTRLTVT.

At least ten counts were recorded for this clonotype. The V and J genes are TRBV12-3 or TRBV12-4 and TRBJ2-2; tentatively, D is TRBD1 or TRBD2 (5 bases each). The V end lost 4 bases, the J end lost 2 bases, and 14 bases lay between the germline ends. The CDR3 has 16 residues. CDR3 protein: CASSSDRDGNTGELFF. Here the CDR3 DNA reads TGTGCCAGCAGTTCCGACCGGGACGGAAACACCGGGGAGCTGTTTTTT.

The table lists this clonotype with many counts. The gene calls are TRBV12-3 or TRBV12-4 and TRBJ1-4; D unresolved. The V gene lost 3 bases and the J gene lost 8 bases, with 10 bases spanning the gap. There are 13 residues in the CDR3. In DNA, the CDR3 is TGTGCCAGCAGTTTTCCCCTGGGAGAAAAACTGTTTTTT. Its translation is CASSFPLGEKLFF.

This clonotype showed up just a few times. The CDR3 DNA is TGCGCCAGCAGTCCCACCACGGGGAACACTGAAGCTTTCTTT. Encoded protein: CASSPTTGNTEAFF. The V call is TRBV5-1, the J call TRBJ1-1; D uncertain. The germline gives CDR1 SGHRS, CDR2 YFSETQ. Trimming cost V 5 bases and J 1 base, with 12 bases left between them. The CDR3 has 14 amino acids.

Points on this clonotype: A much larger clone sits a single nucleotide away, making a read error possible. This chain uses TRBV12-3 or TRBV12-4 with TRBJ2-3; perhaps TRBD2 as D (5 bases). There are 13 residues in the CDR3. Between the trimmed V and J ends, which lost 6 bases and 4 bases, there was a span of 11 bases. CDR3 bases: TGTGCCAGCAGCCTATTTAGCGCAGATACGCAGTATTTT. Translated: CASSLFSADTQYF.

This clonotype was seen repeatedly, ten times or more. The CDR3: CASSGRTGEAFF. In DNA, the CDR3 is TGTGCCAGCAGCGGACGTACAGGTGAAGCTTTCTTT. The chain joins TRBV7-8 to TRBJ1-1; possible D gene TRBD1, 5 bases. The germline V and J ends were trimmed by 5 bases and 7 bases, with 11 bases remaining between them. The germline CDR1 and CDR2 sequences are SGHVS and FQNEAQ. The CDR3 is made up of 12 amino acids.

This clonotype was seen at least ten times. The chain carries TRBV7-8 and TRBJ1-6; D perhaps matches TRBD1 (5 bases). The V end was cut by 1 base, the J end by 5 bases, with 12 bases between. CDR1 SGHVS and CDR2 FQNEAQ come from the germline V gene. This CDR3 is 16 amino acids long. CDR3 protein: CASSLEAGWDNSPLHF. Written as DNA, the CDR3 is TGTGCCAGCAGCTTAGAGGCAGGGTGGGATAATTCACCCCTCCACTTT.

This clonotype was observed a handful of times. V is TRBV30 and J is TRBJ2-7; tentative D call: TRBD2 (5 bases). CDR3 length: 15 amino acids. Germline loops: CDR1 GTSNPN, CDR2 SVGIG (reference sequence). V was trimmed by 4 bases and J by 3 bases, leaving 19 bases between them. CDR3 residues: CAWTSAAVKLYEQYF. The CDR3 DNA reads TGTGCCTGGACGTCCGCAGCGGTAAAACTCTACGAGCAGTACTTC.

This clonotype was detected many times. The V and J genes are TRBV10-2 and TRBJ1-5; 9 nucleotides line up with TRBD1. From germline, CDR1 is WSHSY and CDR2 SAAADI. Germline trimming cut 8 bases from V and 7 bases from J; bases unmatched to any gene: 9. The CDR3 loop spans 14 amino acids. This CDR3 is CASGSGTGMQPQHF. Here the CDR3 DNA reads TGCGCCAGCGGATCCGGGACAGGGATGCAGCCCCAGCATTTT.

This clonotype was recorded a few times. The rearrangement joins TRBV10-3 to TRBJ2-7; D might be TRBD1 or TRBD2, each matching 5 bases. V was cut by 1 base and J by 0 bases, with 16 bases left in between. CDR1 is ENHRY and CDR2 is SYGVKD in the germline V gene. The CDR3 is 17 residues long. The DNA of the CDR3 is TGTGCCATCAGTGAGTTGGGGGACCCTGAGCACTCCTACGAGCAGTACTTC. Residues: CAISELGDPEHSYEQYF.

The sample holds many counts of this clonotype. The V call is TRBV30, the J call TRBJ2-7; unclear D gene. Per the germline V gene, CDR1 is GTSNPN and CDR2 is SVGIG (reference sequence). The CDR3 has 13 amino acids. The germline V and J ends were trimmed by 2 bases and 3 bases, with 11 bases remaining between them. The CDR3 loop is CAWSPTTGYEQYF. For the CDR3, the DNA is TGTGCCTGGAGTCCTACGACTGGCTACGAGCAGTACTTC.

This clonotype was picked up many times. The V and J genes are TRBV5-4 and TRBJ2-1; 8 nucleotides align to TRBD2. CDR1 is SGHNT, CDR2 YYREEE, per germline (reference sequence). Unmatched junction bases numbered 1, after V lost 5 bases and J lost 0 bases. The CDR3 consists of 14 residues. CDR3 residues: CASRSGSSYNEQFF. The CDR3 coding sequence is TGTGCCAGCAGGAGCGGGAGCTCCTACAATGAGCAGTTCTTC.

This clonotype was seen ten or more times. The rearrangement joins TRBV3-1 to TRBJ2-3; 12 bases align to TRBD1. CDR3 length equals 15 residues. Germline V lookup: CDR1 LGHDT, CDR2 YNNKEL (reference sequence). V lost 4 bases to trimming and J lost 2 bases; unmatched junction nucleotides: 1. CDR3 in DNA: TGTGCCAGCAGCCCGGGACAGGGGGCCACAGATACGCAGTATTTT. Encoded protein: CASSPGQGATDTQYF.

The chain uses TRBV28 and TRBJ2-2; D unresolved. The germline V and J ends were trimmed by 10 bases and 3 bases, with 15 bases remaining between them. The CDR3 totals 14 residues. Germline V gene data show CDR1 as MDHEN and CDR2 as SYDVKM. The CDR3 reads CAMGPGLHTGELFF. The CDR3 nucleotides are TGTGCCATGGGCCCCGGGCTCCACACCGGGGAGCTGTTTTTT.

V and J are TRBV20-1 and TRBJ2-5, with 8 bases identical to TRBD1. The ends lost 0 bases at V and 5 bases at J; junction bases unmatched: 5. CDR1 is DFQATT and CDR2 is SNEGSKA in the germline V gene (reference sequence). The CDR3 is 14 residues long. The CDR3 DNA follows: TGCAGTGCTAGAGATGGGGACAGGCTGGAGACCCAGTACTTC. It encodes CSARDGDRLETQYF.

This clonotype was seen only a few times. This chain connects TRBV5-1 to TRBJ1-1; maybe TRBD1 (6 bases). The V gene's germline CDR1 is SGHRS and CDR2 YFSETQ. Trimming took 1 base from V and 1 from J, leaving 11 bases between them. The CDR3 loop spans 15 amino acids. This CDR3 is CASSLWGAENTEAFF. CDR3 DNA: TGCGCCAGCAGCTTGTGGGGGGCTGAGAACACTGAAGCTTTCTTT.

This clonotype was counted between two and nine times. The V and J genes are TRBV29-1 and TRBJ2-5; D unclear. The CDR3 consists of 11 residues. The V end was cut by 7 bases, the J end by 4 bases, with 10 bases between. Germline CDR1 is SQVTM and CDR2 is ANQGSEA. The CDR3 is CSALFLETQYF. The CDR3 coding sequence is TGCAGCGCTCTCTTCCTAGAGACCCAGTACTTC.

This clonotype was recorded at least ten times. The rearrangement joins TRBV20-1 to TRBJ2-2; TRBD2 might be the D (6 bases). The CDR3 has 15 residues. CDR1 DFQATT and CDR2 SNEGSKA come from the germline V gene (reference sequence). V lost 4 bases, J lost 5 bases, and 17 bases lay in between. In nucleotides, the CDR3 is TGCAGTGCTATCCCTAGCGACTCGGTAACCGGGGAGCTGTTTTTT. Its protein is CSAIPSDSVTGELFF.

The chain joins TRBV28 to TRBJ2-5; a weak D match, TRBD2 (7 bases). V lost 5 bases to trimming and J lost 2 bases, with 21 bases between them. The CDR3 runs to 17 residues. Germline V gene lookup returns CDR1 MDHEN and CDR2 SYDVKM. For the CDR3, the DNA is TGTGCCAGCAGTCCCCCCCGGGGGCGGGAGTATCAAGAGACCCAGTACTTC. This encodes CASSPPRGREYQETQYF.

Worth noting for this clonotype: A much more abundant neighbour one base away suggests this may be a read error. The chain links TRBV5-6 to TRBJ2-2, with TRBD1 as a possible D gene (5 bases). CDR1 SGHDT and CDR2 YYEEEE come from the germline V gene. The CDR3 extends over 14 amino acids. CDR3 region: CASSDSQTAGQLFF. The CDR3 nucleotides read TGTGCCAGCAGTGACAGTCAAACGGCCGGGCAGCTGTTTTTT. Using reference TRBV5-6 and TRBJ2-2 for the parts outside the CDR3, the full variable domain is DAGVTQSPTHLIKTRGQQVTLRCSPKSGHDTVSWYQQALGQGPQFIFQYYEEEERQRGNFPDRFSGHQFPNYSSELNVNALLLGDSALYLCASSDSQTAGQLFFGEGSRLTVL.

This CDR3 reads CASSPRTGFSSGANVLTF. The CDR3 DNA is TGTGCCAGCAGCCCCCGGACGGGTTTCTCCTCTGGGGCCAACGTCCTGACTTTC. The V gene is TRBV7-3, the J gene TRBJ2-6; no firm D call. Trimming took off 5 bases at V and 0 bases at J, with 17 bases between the two ends. This CDR3 is 18 amino acids long. Germline CDR1 and CDR2: SGHTA and FQGTGA. Filled out from reference TRBV7-3 and TRBJ2-6, the complete variable domain reads GAGVSQTPSNKVTEKGKYVELRCDPISGHTALYWYRQSLGQGPEFLIYFQGTGAADDSGLPNDRFFAVRPEGSVSTLKIQRTERGDSAVYLCASSPRTGFSSGANVLTFGAGSRLTVL.

This clonotype was seen repeatedly, ten times or more. The chain recombines TRBV5-1 with TRBJ2-7; the match to TRBD2 covers 8 bases. Germline-derived CDR1 and CDR2 are SGHRS and YFSETQ. The CDR3 length is 13 residues. V shed 7 bases, J shed 2 bases, and the junction held 5 bases outside the gene matches. For the CDR3, the DNA is TGCGCCAGCCGGCTAGCGGGCCCCTACGAGCAGTACTTC. Translated: CASRLAGPYEQYF.

This clonotype has a count of ten or more. The V gene is TRBV7-9, the J gene TRBJ1-1, with D possibly being TRBD1 (6 bases). Trimming cost V 5 bases and J 1 base, with 11 bases left between them. Per germline, CDR1 SEHNR and CDR2 FQNEAQ (reference sequence). The CDR3 contains 14 residues. In DNA form, the CDR3 reads TGTGCCAGCAGCACCGAACAGGGGAACACTGAAGCTTTCTTT. Translated: CASSTEQGNTEAFF.

In this sample, this clonotype turned up a few times. J is TRBJ2-1 and V is TRBV14; 7 bases line up with TRBD2. The CDR3 extends over 14 amino acids. Trimming took 4 bases from V and 10 from J; bases not matched to a gene: 10. The germline V gene encodes CDR1 SGHDN and CDR2 FVKESK. In nucleotides, the CDR3 is TGTGCCAGCAGCCGCTTGGGAGGGGCAGGAGAGCAGTTCTTC. It encodes CASSRLGGAGEQFF.

This clonotype appeared a few times. This chain connects TRBV3-1 to TRBJ2-7, with D tentatively TRBD1 or TRBD2 (5 bases each). V gave up 0 bases and J gave up 2 bases, with 17 bases separating them. The CDR3 consists of 17 residues. In germline, CDR1 is LGHDT, CDR2 YNNKEL (reference sequence). This CDR3 reads CASSQDVPGTATYEQYF. CDR3 DNA sequence: TGTGCCAGCAGCCAAGATGTACCCGGGACGGCAACCTACGAGCAGTACTTC.